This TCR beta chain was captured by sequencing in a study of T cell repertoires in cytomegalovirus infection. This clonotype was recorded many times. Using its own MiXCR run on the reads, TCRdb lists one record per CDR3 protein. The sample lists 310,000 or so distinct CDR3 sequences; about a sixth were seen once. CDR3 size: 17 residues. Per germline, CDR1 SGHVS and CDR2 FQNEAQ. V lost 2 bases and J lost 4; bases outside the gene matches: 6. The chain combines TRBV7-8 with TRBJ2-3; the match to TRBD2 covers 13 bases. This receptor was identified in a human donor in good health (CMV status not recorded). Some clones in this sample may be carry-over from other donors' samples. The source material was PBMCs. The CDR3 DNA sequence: TGTGCCAGCAGCTTACCCCGGACTAGCGGGGGTGCAGATACGCAGTATTTT. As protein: CASSLPRTSGGADTQYF.